Listed below are T cell receptor beta chains from one sample, sequenced in a study of graft-versus-host responses after intestinal transplantation. Some clones are missing from TCRdb's copy, which holds only in-frame ones; the method was immunoSEQ multiplex PCR. The sample has some 40,000 clones, roughly 91% seen once. Sample: PBMCs, taken 267 days after transplant. These receptor sequences come from a human patient who received an intestinal transplant, so some T cells may come from the graft donor. The CDR3 runs from the conserved cysteine through the conserved F or W. The order of the fields is J gene, clone size, D gene, V gene, CDR3 DNA, CDR3 protein. D genes are given only for firm matches. Size is omitted from some rows. Given values are once, few, many or a class for expanded clones.

TRBJ1-5,.,.,TRBV7-2,TGTGCCAGCAGCTCAATCAATCAGCCCCAGCATTTT,CASSSINQPQHF
TRBJ2-6,.,.,TRBV2,TGTGCCAGCAGGCGGATAGGGTCTGGGGCCAACGTCCTGACTTTC,CASRRIGSGANVLTF
TRBJ2-3,.,.,TRBV7-8,TGTGCCAGCAGCTTAGAGTTGGCGTCGGGGACAGATACGCAGTATTTT,CASSLELASGTDTQYF
TRBJ1-6,.,.,TRBV7-2,TGTGCCAGCAGTCCGTTACTCCCCAATTCACCCCTCCACTTT,CASSPLLPNSPLHF
TRBJ2-7,.,TRBD1,TRBV4-1,TGCGCCAGCACCACCGGGACAGGGGGCGAGCAGTACTTC,CASTTGTGGEQYF
TRBJ1-2,.,TRBD1,TRBV28,TGTGCCAGCAGCCCACTACAGGGGGCGCAAGCTAACTATGGCTACACCTTT,CASSPLQGAQANYGYTF
TRBJ1-1,.,TRBD1,TRBV6-5,TGTGCCAGCAGTATCGGGGACAGGGTGAATTGGTTCGGTTTCTTT,CASSIGDRVNWFGFF
TRBJ1-2,medium-sized,.,TRBV6-7,TGTGCCAGCAGTGGACACTATGGCTACACCTTC,CASSGHYGYTF
TRBJ2-5,.,.,TRBV5-1,TGCGCCAGCAGCCAGGACAGAGAGACCCAGTACTTC,CASSQDRETQYF
TRBJ1-5,.,.,TRBV19,TGTGCCAGTAGATTTCCTGGTGTTAATCAGCCCCAGCATTTT,CASRFPGVNQPQHF
TRBJ2-3,.,.,TRBV6-8,TGTGCCTCTCTGGACACGCAGTATTTT,CASLDTQYF
TRBJ1-2,.,.,TRBV11-2,TGTGCCAGCAGCGCGCAAATTAAGGCAGGTGGGAACTATGGCTACACCTTC,CASSAQIKAGGNYGYTF
TRBJ1-1,.,TRBD1,TRBV5-5,TGTGCCAGCAGCCCCCGGACAGGGGATCCTGAAGCTTTCTTT,CASSPRTGDPEAFF
TRBJ1-5,.,.,TRBV6-5,TGTGCCAGCAGTTCCGACGGAGCCTCGGCCCAGCATTTT,CASSSDGASAQHF
TRBJ2-7,.,.,TRBV7-9,TGTGCCAGCAGCACCCGGACGGACTCCTACGAGCAGTACTTC,CASSTRTDSYEQYF
TRBJ1-6,.,.,TRBV7-8,TGTGCCAGCAGCTTGGGGCAGTTAAATTCACCCCTCCACTTT,CASSLGQLNSPLHF
TRBJ1-6,.,TRBD1,TRBV6-1,TGTGCCAGCAGTGAAGGGGTACCGGGACAGGGGAATTCACCCCTCCACTTT,CASSEGVPGQGNSPLHF
TRBJ1-2,.,.,TRBV5-6,TGTGCCAGCAGCTTCCGGGGCCAAGGATATGGCTACACCTTC,CASSFRGQGYGYTF
TRBJ1-2,.,.,TRBV30,TGTGCCTGGACCCCTCCGGGCAGCGGTAACTATGGCTACACCTTC,CAWTPPGSGNYGYTF
TRBJ2-7,.,.,TRBV6-1,TGTGCCAGCAGTTTCAGGGACAACATCTACGAGCAGTACTTC,CASSFRDNIYEQYF
TRBJ2-5,.,.,TRBV30,TGTGCCTGGGCGGGGCGGATCGAGACCCAGTACTTC,CAWAGRIETQYF
TRBJ2-3,.,TRBD2,TRBV5-4,TGTGCCAGCAGTTCTGTTCTAGCGGCACCCACAGATACGCAGTATTTT,CASSSVLAAPTDTQYF
TRBJ2-1,once,.,TRBV6-5,TGTGCCAGCAGTACGGGGGGCGTCGATGAGCAGTTCTTC,CASSTGGVDEQFF
TRBJ2-7,.,TRBD2,TRBV27,TGTGCCAGCAGTTTACACCGTCCACTCAGCGGGGACGAGCAGTACTTC,CASSLHRPLSGDEQYF
TRBJ1-4,.,.,TRBV5-1,TGCGCCAGCAGCTTGCGGGCAGCCGGGAGTGAAAAACTGTTTTTT,CASSLRAAGSEKLFF
TRBJ2-6,once,TRBD1,TRBV27,TGTGCCAGCAGTCCCAGGACAGGGCCCTTAATCTCTGGGGCCAACGTCCTGACTTTC,CASSPRTGPLISGANVLTF
TRBJ1-2,.,.,TRBV20-1,TGCAGTGCTAAGACAGGCTATGGCTACACCTTC,CSAKTGYGYTF
TRBJ1-6,.,.,TRBV5-6,TGTGCCAGCAGCCCGCACGTAGAACAAACGAGCTCCTATAATTCACCCCTCCACTTT,CASSPHVEQTSSYNSPLHF
TRBJ2-1,.,.,TRBV6-5,TGTGCCAGCAGTTTAGGGCAGGGAAGCAATGAGCAGTTCTTC,CASSLGQGSNEQFF
TRBJ2-2,.,.,TRBV11-3,TGTGCCAGCAGCTTAGAAGCATCGGGGAAGATGTTTTTT,CASSLEASGKMFF
TRBJ1-2,.,TRBD1,TRBV9,TGTGCCAGCAGAGACAGGGAAGGTGGCTACACCTTC,CASRDREGGYTF
TRBJ2-5,.,TRBD1,TRBV29-1,TGCAGCGTTGAACGCTGGGACAGCGAGACCCAGTACTTC,CSVERWDSETQYF
TRBJ1-1,few,.,TRBV29-1,TGCAGCTGCGGTGGGGGCCCGAACACTGAAGCTTTCTTT,CSCGGGPNTEAFF
TRBJ1-1,.,TRBD1,TRBV27,TGTGCCAGCAGTTGGGGGGGACAGGGAAGCACTGAAGCTTTCTTT,CASSWGGQGSTEAFF
TRBJ2-7,.,.,TRBV30,TGTGCCTGGAGTACTGCAGCATCCTACGAGCAGTACTTC,CAWSTAASYEQYF
TRBJ1-1,once,.,TRBV6-1,TGTGCCAGCAGTGAAAAGACAGCATACACTGAAGCTTTCTTT,CASSEKTAYTEAFF
TRBJ2-3,.,.,TRBV6-6,TGTGCCAGCAGGCTAGCCGATACGCAGTATTTT,CASRLADTQYF
TRBJ1-1,once,.,TRBV4-3,TGCGCCAGCAGCCAAACAACTGCGAACACTGAAGCTTTCTTT,CASSQTTANTEAFF
TRBJ1-5,once,.,TRBV6-5,TGTGCCAGCAGTGGTCTCAGGGGCGGTCAGCCCCAGCATTTT,CASSGLRGGQPQHF
TRBJ1-1,.,.,TRBV5-1,TGCGCCAGCAGCTTGTCGGGGGTGAACACTGAAGCTTTCTTT,CASSLSGVNTEAFF
TRBJ2-7,.,TRBD2,TRBV5-1,TGCGCCAGCGCTAGCGGGGCCCCCTACGAGCAGTACTTC,CASASGAPYEQYF
TRBJ2-5,.,.,TRBV20-1,TGCAGTGCTCCCCATGGGGAGACCCAGTACTTC,CSAPHGETQYF
TRBJ2-7,.,.,TRBV11-2,TGTGCCAGCAGCTTACTGACCGAGTACGAGCAGTACTTC,CASSLLTEYEQYF
TRBJ2-7,.,TRBD1,TRBV7-9,TGTGCCAGCAGCTTAGCCTGGGACAGAGACTACGAGCAGTACTTC,CASSLAWDRDYEQYF
TRBJ2-3,.,.,TRBV11-2,TGTGCCAGCTCCCTCAACACAGATACGCAGTATTTT,CASSLNTDTQYF
TRBJ1-4,.,.,TRBV6-6,TGTGCCAGCAGTTTTCCCGGGGGGGCGGGCGAAAAACTGTTTTTT,CASSFPGGAGEKLFF
TRBJ2-7,.,.,TRBV6-7,TGTGCCAGCAGGAGGTATCAGGGCTCCTACGAGCAGTACTTC,CASRRYQGSYEQYF
TRBJ1-1,once,TRBD1,TRBV6-6,TGTGCCACCAACTATAGGGGGCTAAGAACTGAAGCTTTCTTT,CATNYRGLRTEAFF
TRBJ2-3,few,TRBD2,TRBV7-3,TGTGCCAGCAGCTTAACTGGGACTAGCGGGGGAACTAGCACAGATACGCAGTATTTT,CASSLTGTSGGTSTDTQYF
TRBJ1-1,.,TRBD1,TRBV9,TGTGCCAGCAGCGTGGGTACAGGGGGCGGTCACACTGAAGCTTTCTTT,CASSVGTGGGHTEAFF